What follows describes a single T cell receptor beta chain. Its antigen is currently unknown. This specimen comes from a study of T cells in Graves' hyperthyroidism and ophthalmopathy. Germline V gene data show CDR1 as SNHLY and CDR2 as FYNNEI. The CDR3 consists of 14 residues. V was cut by 5 bases and J by 2 bases, with 12 bases left in between. Study conclusions and caveats: Ophthalmopathy was predicted by the model a median of around 5.9 months ahead of onset.

Ophthalmopathy patients had moderate-to-severe active disease, CAS ≥3, NOSPECS ≥4, and disease duration under 3 months. Pregnant or lactating patients were excluded, as were those with uncontrolled infection or other autoimmune disease. PBMCs came from about 10 ml fresh peripheral blood. Amplification yielded TCR beta CDR3 regions, with RNA transcripts as the source. HTBI primers were the set used in a first-round RT-PCR of the TCR CDR3. TCRdb itself ran the multiplex PCR reads through MiXCR, one entry per CDR3 protein. The table shows about 610,000 distinct CDR3 sequences, with under 15% occurring only once.

This chain links TRBV2 with TRBJ2-5; TRBD2 might be the D (5 bases). The receptor's source is a woman aged 35 to 49 with Graves' ophthalmopathy. Sequencing was done on a sample of blood. DNA of the CDR3: TGTGCCAGCAGTCCGAACTGGACTCAAGAGACCCAGTACTTC. Protein: CASSPNWTQETQYF.